The present entry profiles one T cell receptor beta chain with its context. Per the authors' pipeline: Cell counts per sample came from amplifying reference gene primers. The protocol was immunoSEQ multiplex PCR, while the TCRdb copy is restricted to in-frame clones and leaves out a portion. V, J and clone size reflect that table, while D and trimming were determined from the DNA. This sample has more than 200,000 clones; approximately 80% occur once, and the top ten carry roughly a tenth. Seattle patients were enrolled during active infection and followed longitudinally. This record belongs to a study of blood T cell repertoires in COVID-19. Study in general: Acute-phase and convalescent COVID-19 samples originated in the United States, Italy and Spain.

CDR1 is LNHDA and CDR2 is SQIVND in the germline V gene (reference sequence). Losses at the gene ends were 5 bases for V and 6 bases for J; bases not matched to a gene: 5. The CDR3 is 13 amino acids. The V and J genes are TRBV19 and TRBJ1-2, with 8 bases lining up with TRBD1. Sequencing input: peripheral blood. The receptor comes from a woman older than 75 with COVID-19, enrolled during active disease. The CDR3 region is CASSSHRGNGYTF. The CDR3 region has the DNA TGTGCCAGTAGTTCGCACAGGGGGAATGGCTACACCTTC.